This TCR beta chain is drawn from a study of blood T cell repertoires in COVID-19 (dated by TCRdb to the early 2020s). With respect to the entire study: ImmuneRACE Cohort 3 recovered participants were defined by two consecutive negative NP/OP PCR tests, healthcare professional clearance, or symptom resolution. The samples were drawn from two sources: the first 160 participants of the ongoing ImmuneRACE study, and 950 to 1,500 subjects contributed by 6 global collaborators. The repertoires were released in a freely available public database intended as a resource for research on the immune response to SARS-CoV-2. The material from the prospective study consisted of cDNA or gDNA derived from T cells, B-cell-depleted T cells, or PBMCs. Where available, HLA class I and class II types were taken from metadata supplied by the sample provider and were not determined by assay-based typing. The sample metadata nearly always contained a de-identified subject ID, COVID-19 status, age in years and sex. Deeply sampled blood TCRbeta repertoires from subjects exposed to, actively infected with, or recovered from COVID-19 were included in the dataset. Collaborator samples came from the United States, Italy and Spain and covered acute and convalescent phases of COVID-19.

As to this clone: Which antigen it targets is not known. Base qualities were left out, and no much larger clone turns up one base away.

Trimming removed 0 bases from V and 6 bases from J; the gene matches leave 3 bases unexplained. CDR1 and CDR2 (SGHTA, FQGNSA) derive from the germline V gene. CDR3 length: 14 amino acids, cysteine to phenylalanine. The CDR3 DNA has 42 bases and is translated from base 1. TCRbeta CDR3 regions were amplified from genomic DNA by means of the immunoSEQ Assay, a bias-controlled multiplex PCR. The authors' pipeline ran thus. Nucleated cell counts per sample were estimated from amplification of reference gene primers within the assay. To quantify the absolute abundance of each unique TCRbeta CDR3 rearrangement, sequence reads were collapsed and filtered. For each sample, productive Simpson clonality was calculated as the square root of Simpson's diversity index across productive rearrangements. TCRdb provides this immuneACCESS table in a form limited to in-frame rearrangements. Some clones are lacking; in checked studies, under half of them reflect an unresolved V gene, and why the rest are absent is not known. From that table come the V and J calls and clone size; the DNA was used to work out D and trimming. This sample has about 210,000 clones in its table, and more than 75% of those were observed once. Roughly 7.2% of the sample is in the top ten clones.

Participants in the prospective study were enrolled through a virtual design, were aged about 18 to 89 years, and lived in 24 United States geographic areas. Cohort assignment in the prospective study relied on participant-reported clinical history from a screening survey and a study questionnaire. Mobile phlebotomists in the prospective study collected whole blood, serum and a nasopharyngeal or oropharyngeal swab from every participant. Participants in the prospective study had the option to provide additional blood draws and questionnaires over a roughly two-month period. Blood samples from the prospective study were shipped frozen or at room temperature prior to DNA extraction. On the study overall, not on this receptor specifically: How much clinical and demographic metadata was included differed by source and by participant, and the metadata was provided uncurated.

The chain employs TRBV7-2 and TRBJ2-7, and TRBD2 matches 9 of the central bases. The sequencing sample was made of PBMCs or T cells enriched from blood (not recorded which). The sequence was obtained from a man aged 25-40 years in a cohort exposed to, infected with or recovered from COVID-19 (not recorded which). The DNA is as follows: TGTGCCAGCAGCTTAGCGGGACTAGCTCCCGAGCAGTACTTC. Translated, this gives CASSLAGLAPEQYF.